This TCR beta chain was profiled in a study of identical twins. One entry per CDR3 protein, called by TCRdb with MiXCR from the 5' RACE reads. The data show 1,800,000 or so distinct CDR3 sequences, more than 30% seen once. CDR1 is MNHEY and CDR2 is SVGAGI in the germline V gene. CDR3 length: 18 residues. V lost 2 bases, J lost 1 base, and 18 bases lay in between. This clonotype has at least ten counts. This clonotype was sampled from a newborn girl in good health. Sequencing input: cord blood. The chain joins TRBV6-5 to TRBJ2-4, with D tentatively TRBD2 (6 bases). As DNA, the CDR3 is TGTGCCAGCAGTTACCGGCCTAGCGCACCGAAGGCCAAAAACATTCAGTACTTC. This gives the protein CASSYRPSAPKAKNIQYF.